The next 23 T cell receptor beta chains were all read from a single sample in a study of blood T cells in healthy people across ages. Next came a second PCR, run for roughly 7 to 12 cycles, which used a sample-barcoded 5' primer along with a J-beta primer mix. TCRdb re-called the 5' RACE reads through MiXCR, storing one row per CDR3 protein. The sample has over 500,000 distinct CDR3 sequences, about 29% seen once. The data were also submitted as part of a second study, on T cells of mothers and their children.

The sample comprised blood. The receptor source for this set is a boy aged 2 to 9 in good health.

The chain recombines TRBV15 with TRBJ1-1; no definite D call. Germline loops: CDR1 LNHNV, CDR2 YYDKDF (reference sequence). Trimming pared 3 bases from V and 4 bases from J, leaving 12 bases between. The CDR3 totals 14 residues. CDR3 coding DNA: TGTGCCACCAGCAGTCGGTCCCGGAGCACTGAAGCTTTCTTT. It encodes CATSSRSRSTEAFF. Using reference TRBV15 and TRBJ1-1 for the parts outside the CDR3, the full variable domain is DAMVIQNPRYQVTQFGKPVTLSCSQTLNHNVMYWYQQKSSQAPKLLFHYYDKDFNNEADTPDNFQSRRPNTSFCFLDIRSPGLGDTAMYLCATSSRSRSTEAFFGQGTRLTVV.

The rearrangement joins TRBV29-1 to TRBJ2-7, with 12 bases lining up with TRBD2. V lost 2 bases, J lost 2 bases, and 1 base stayed unmatched. The germline V gene has CDR1 SQVTM and CDR2 ANQGSEA. The CDR3 totals 14 residues. This chain's CDR3 is CSVERLAGAYEQYF. The CDR3 DNA reads TGCAGCGTTGAACGACTAGCGGGGGCCTACGAGCAGTACTTC.

This clonotype was recorded a few times. V gene TRBV20-1 combines with J gene TRBJ1-3, with a possible D match to TRBD1 (5 bases). The germline V gene has CDR1 DFQATT and CDR2 SNEGSKA (reference sequence). V was trimmed by 7 bases and J by 3 bases, leaving 10 bases between them. The CDR3 is 12 amino acids. The CDR3 sequence: CSVSQGGNTIYF. Here the CDR3 DNA reads TGCAGTGTCAGCCAGGGTGGAAACACCATATATTTT.

This sequence joins TRBV7-9 and TRBJ1-1; 8 bases align to TRBD1. CDR3 length: 14 residues. The V and J ends lost 5 bases and 3 bases, in that order; junction bases with no gene match: 5. CDR1 and CDR2 (germline): SEHNR, FQNEAQ (reference sequence). The CDR3 spells CASSQQGGDTEAFF. CDR3 nucleotides: TGTGCCAGCAGCCAACAGGGGGGGGACACTGAAGCTTTCTTT.

V usage is TRBV7-9 and J usage is TRBJ1-5; 12 nucleotides line up with TRBD1. V shed 5 bases and J 2 bases; nucleotides not matched to a gene: 7. The CDR3 runs to 17 residues. CDR1 and CDR2 (germline): SEHNR, FQNEAQ (reference sequence). As DNA, the CDR3 is TGTGCCAGCAGCATCGGGACAGGGGGCGGCGGCAATCAGCCCCAGCATTTT. This sequence encodes CASSIGTGGGGNQPQHF.

This rearrangement joins TRBV12-3 or TRBV12-4 to TRBJ1-3; D unclear. V was clipped by 10 bases and J by 0 bases, with 19 bases between them. The CDR3 has 16 amino acids. The CDR3 reads CATHELSLSSGNTIYF. In nucleotides, the CDR3 is TGTGCCACCCATGAGCTCAGCTTGAGCTCTGGAAACACCATATATTTT.

This clonotype occurred once. One junction end does not reproduce the germline sequence, and a read error may be involved. The chain recombines TRBV20-1 with TRBJ2-5, with 7 bases aligning to TRBD1. Germline V gene sequence: CDR1 DFQATT, CDR2 SNEGSKA (reference sequence). CDR3 length: 16 amino acids. CDR3 amino acids: CNARIGQVALQETQYF. The CDR3 bases are TGCAATGCTAGGATAGGACAGGTCGCTCTTCAAGAGACCCAGTACTTC.

The genes are TRBV5-1 and TRBJ1-2, with D perhaps matching TRBD1 (6 bases). CDR1 and CDR2 (germline): SGHRS, YFSETQ. Trimming pared 2 bases from V and 0 bases from J, leaving 14 bases between. This CDR3 region has 16 residues. Here the CDR3 DNA reads TGCGCCAGCAGCTTTGGGACTACAGGGACTAACTATGGCTACACCTTC. This encodes CASSFGTTGTNYGYTF.

J is TRBJ2-7 and V is TRBV7-9; D is unclear. CDR3 length: 12 residues. CDR1 is SEHNR and CDR2 is FQNEAQ in the germline V gene (reference sequence). Trimming shortened V by 3 bases and J by 2 bases, and 5 bases separated the two germline ends. CDR3 in DNA: TGTGCCAGCAGCTTTAGTCCCTACGAGCAGTACTTC. Translating gives CASSFSPYEQYF.

The DNA of the CDR3 is TGTGCCAGCAGTCCGGTGAAGGGGATGGGGCAGTTCTTC. Residues: CASSPVKGMGQFF. The rearrangement links TRBV12-3 or TRBV12-4 to TRBJ2-1; a possible D gene is TRBD1 (5 bases). The CDR3 extends over 13 amino acids. Between the trimmed V and J ends, which lost 5 bases and 12 bases, there was a span of 17 bases.

This chain connects TRBV29-1 to TRBJ2-2; D is possibly TRBD2 (5 bases). V lost 7 bases to trimming and J lost 1 base, with 10 bases between them. The CDR3 has 13 residues. Per germline, CDR1 SQVTM and CDR2 ANQGSEA. CDR3 sequence (DNA): TGCAGCGGCGGGCGGAAGAACACCGGGGAGCTGTTTTTT. Protein: CSGGRKNTGELFF.

This clonotype came up many times. This chain connects TRBV29-1 to TRBJ2-7, with D perhaps TRBD1 (5 bases). V was trimmed by 4 bases and J by 6 bases, leaving 16 bases between them. The CDR3 length is 13 residues. Germline CDR1 reads SQVTM; CDR2 reads ANQGSEA. The CDR3 loop is CSVAGRVIGEQYF. DNA for the CDR3: TGCAGCGTTGCGGGCAGGGTCATAGGCGAGCAGTACTTC.

This clonotype appeared a single time. This chain uses TRBV18 with TRBJ1-1; D gene unclear. From germline, CDR1 is KGHSH and CDR2 LQKENI. V was trimmed by 3 bases and J by 3 bases, leaving 8 bases between them. This CDR3 is built from 13 residues. The CDR3 here is CASSPTMDTEAFF. CDR3 sequence (DNA): TGTGCCAGCTCACCGACTATGGACACTGAAGCTTTCTTT.

The sample holds a few counts of this clonotype. The rearrangement uses TRBV7-9 and TRBJ1-4, with D possibly TRBD1 on 5 matching bases. The CDR3 spans 14 residues. CDR1 and CDR2 from the germline V gene are SEHNR and FQNEAQ (reference sequence). Trimming stripped 4 bases from V and 7 bases from J, with 13 bases between. CDR3 amino acids: CASSSRDFFEKLFF. CDR3 nucleotides: TGTGCCAGCAGCTCCCGGGACTTCTTTGAAAAACTGTTTTTT. Variable domain in full (rest from reference TRBV7-9 and TRBJ1-4): DTGVSQNPRHKITKRGQNVTFRCDPISEHNRLYWYRQTLGQGPEFLTYFQNEAQLEKSRLLSDRFSAERPKGSFSTLEIQRTEQGDSAMYLCASSSRDFFEKLFFGSGTQLSVL.

The chain joins TRBV10-3 to TRBJ2-7; perhaps TRBD2 as D (6 bases). The CDR3 sequence is 11 residues long. Germline lookup yields CDR1 ENHRY and CDR2 SYGVKD. V was pared by 4 bases and J by 6 bases, with 7 bases between. CDR3 DNA sequence: TGTGCCATCAGTGCAGCGGGCGAGCAGTACTTC. It translates to CAISAAGEQYF.

This clonotype was picked up a small number of times. The gene calls are TRBV2 and TRBJ2-5; 10 nucleotides line up with TRBD2. Germline CDR1 reads SNHLY; CDR2 reads FYNNEI. This CDR3 comprises 16 residues. The ends lost 1 base at V and 4 bases at J; junction bases unmatched: 6. The CDR3 protein is CASSEGPAGGVETQYF. The CDR3, as DNA: TGTGCCAGCAGTGAAGGGCCAGCGGGGGGGGTAGAGACCCAGTACTTC.

This clonotype was counted between two and nine times. The chain is built from TRBV7-2 and TRBJ1-4; 7 positions agree with TRBD1. Germline-derived CDR1 and CDR2 are SGHTA and FQGNSA. This CDR3 spans 14 amino acids. J was trimmed by 8 bases and V by 7 bases; bases with no gene match: 10. CDR3: CASNSRDRYEKLFF. CDR3 DNA sequence: TGTGCCAGCAACTCCCGGGACAGATACGAAAAACTGTTTTTT.

This clonotype was observed a handful of times. V and J are TRBV28 and TRBJ2-1, with 8 bases that match TRBD1. The J call may be mistaken, given a closer DNA end match to TRBJ2-7. Germline V gives CDR1 MDHEN, CDR2 SYDVKM. CDR3 length equals 18 residues. The CDR3 spells CASRPPRDRPRVHYEQYF. The CDR3 bases are TGTGCCAGCAGGCCCCCCCGGGACAGGCCTCGGGTTCACTACGAGCAGTACTTC.

The rearrangement joins TRBV12-3 or TRBV12-4 to TRBJ1-5; no clear D gene. V dropped 3 bases and J dropped 8 bases, with 11 bases sitting between them. CDR3 length: 13 amino acids. The CDR3 sequence is CASSLDGREPQHF. The CDR3, as DNA: TGTGCCAGCAGTTTGGACGGTCGTGAGCCCCAGCATTTT.

CDR3 nucleotide sequence: TGTGCCAGCAGTGTCGAAAGCGGTGATTACAATGAGCAGTTCTTC. It is translated as CASSVESGDYNEQFF. The chain couples TRBV2 to TRBJ2-1; D possibly corresponds to TRBD2 (5 bases). The CDR3 is 15 residues long. The V and J ends lost 4 bases and 4 bases respectively, with 14 bases between them. The germline CDR1 and CDR2 sequences are SNHLY and FYNNEI. Full variable domain (rest looked up from reference TRBV2 and TRBJ2-1): EPEVTQTPSHQVTQMGQEVILRCVPISNHLYFYWYRQILGQKVEFLVSFYNNEISEKSEIFDDQFSVERPDGSNFTLKIRSTKLEDSAMYFCASSVESGDYNEQFFGPGTRLTVL.

The V call is TRBV2, the J call TRBJ1-2; 8 bases map to TRBD1. The CDR3 consists of 13 residues. Looked up from germline, CDR1 is SNHLY and CDR2 is FYNNEI. Germline trimming cut 8 bases from V and 8 bases from J; bases unmatched to any gene: 10. CDR3 protein: CASPKGQGGGYTF. CDR3 coding DNA: TGTGCCAGCCCAAAAGGACAGGGCGGGGGCTACACCTTC. The variable domain in full, with the rest retrieved from reference TRBV2 and TRBJ1-2, is EPEVTQTPSHQVTQMGQEVILRCVPISNHLYFYWYRQILGQKVEFLVSFYNNEISEKSEIFDDQFSVERPDGSNFTLKIRSTKLEDSAMYFCASPKGQGGGYTFGSGTRLTVV.

The chain has TRBV6-1 and TRBJ1-1; TRBD1 matches 8 bases. CDR3 length equals 18 residues. Trimming at V came to 7 bases and at J to 5 bases, leaving 21 bases not matched to a gene. Per the germline V gene, CDR1 is MNHNS and CDR2 is SASEGT. As DNA, the CDR3 is TGTGCCAGCAACCCACACAGGTGGCAGGGGGCGCGTAAAACTGAAGCTTTCTTT. Translated, it gives CASNPHRWQGARKTEAFF.

This clonotype was observed a few times. The CDR3 spells CASGIRLAGPGELFF. CDR3 bases: TGTGCTAGTGGTATCCGACTAGCGGGACCCGGGGAGCTGTTTTTT. This rearrangement joins TRBV12-5 to TRBJ2-2; 11 nucleotides agree with TRBD2. This CDR3 is 15 amino acids long. Germline-derived CDR1 and CDR2 are LGHNT and FRNRAP. J was trimmed by 6 bases and V by 5 bases; bases with no gene match: 5.